What follows are 4 T cell receptor beta chains derived from one specimen sequenced in a study of shared clonotypes between healthy human individuals. Clones were read by immunoSEQ multiplex PCR, and TCRdb kept only the in-frame ones, dropping some. This sample has approximately 470,000 clones, with around 73% found just once. Sequencing was performed on PBMCs. Receptors were obtained from a woman between 40 and 55 years old in good health. Some clones in this sample may be carry-over from other donors' samples.

This clone appeared a single time. The rearrangement links TRBV7-9 to TRBJ1-2; no clear D gene. The CDR3 runs 15 residues. Trimming pared 2 bases from V and 4 bases from J, leaving 14 bases between. The germline V gene encodes CDR1 SEHNR and CDR2 FQNEAQ (reference sequence). CDR3 amino acids: CASSLSSPSLYGYTF. As DNA, the CDR3 is TGTGCCAGCAGCTTAAGTTCTCCGAGCCTCTATGGCTACACCTTC. Complete variable domain (other parts from reference TRBV7-9 and TRBJ1-2): DTGVSQNPRHKITKRGQNVTFRCDPISEHNRLYWYRQTLGQGPEFLTYFQNEAQLEKSRLLSDRFSAERPKGSFSTLEIQRTEQGDSAMYLCASSLSSPSLYGYTFGSGTRLTVV.

The chain recombines TRBV10-3 with TRBJ2-1; maybe TRBD2 (7 bases). There are 15 residues in the CDR3. CDR1 and CDR2 (germline): ENHRY, SYGVKD. The V end lost 8 bases, the J end lost 3 bases, and 17 bases lay between the germline ends. The CDR3 DNA reads as TGTGCCATCGAGGGGGAGCGGGACCACTACAATGAGCAGTTCTTC. Its translation is CAIEGERDHYNEQFF.

The V and J genes are TRBV28 and TRBJ1-2; no firm D call. Trimming left V 3 bases short and J 3 bases short, with 11 bases between. CDR1 MDHEN and CDR2 SYDVKM come from the germline V gene. The CDR3 is made up of 14 amino acids. The CDR3 bases are TGTGCCAGCAGTTTTATGCGAGGCGACTATGGCTACACCTTC. Its protein is CASSFMRGDYGYTF.

This clone was found many times. The rearrangement uses TRBV10-3 and TRBJ2-5; D is uncertain. The J call may be in error: the DNA end matches TRBJ2-7 better. Germline lookup yields CDR1 ENHRY and CDR2 SYGVKD. This CDR3 contains 12 residues. CDR3 sequence (DNA): TGTGCCATCAGTGCCGGATCCTACGAGCAGTACTTC. Protein product: CAISAGSYEQYF.